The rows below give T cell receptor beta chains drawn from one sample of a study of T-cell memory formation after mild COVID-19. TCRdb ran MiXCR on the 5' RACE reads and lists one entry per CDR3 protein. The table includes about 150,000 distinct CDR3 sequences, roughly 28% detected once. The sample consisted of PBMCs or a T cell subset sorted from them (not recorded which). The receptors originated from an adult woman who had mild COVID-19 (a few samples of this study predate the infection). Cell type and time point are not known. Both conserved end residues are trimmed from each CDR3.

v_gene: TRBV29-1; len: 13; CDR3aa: SVSGGLPSNTEAF
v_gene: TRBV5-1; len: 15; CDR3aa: ASSLVAVNSGANVLT
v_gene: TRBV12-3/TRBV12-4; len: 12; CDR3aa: ASSFVRGNQPQH
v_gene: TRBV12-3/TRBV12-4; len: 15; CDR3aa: ASSPRTVRVLTGELF
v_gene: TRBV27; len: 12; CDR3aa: ASSPRGGRYGYT
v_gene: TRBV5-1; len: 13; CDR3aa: ASSTAQGATGELF
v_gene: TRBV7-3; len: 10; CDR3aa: ASSLPSDTQY
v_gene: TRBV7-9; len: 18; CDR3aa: ASSLARLGPTRDRGEGYT
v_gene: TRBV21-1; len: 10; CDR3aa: ASNLRPDTQY
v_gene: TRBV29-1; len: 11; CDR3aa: SAADRNTDTQY
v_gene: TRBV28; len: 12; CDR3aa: ASSLSSASYEQY
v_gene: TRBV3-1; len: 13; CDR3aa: ASSQGTGWDTEAF
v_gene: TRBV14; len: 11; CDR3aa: ASSQNRGLRTF
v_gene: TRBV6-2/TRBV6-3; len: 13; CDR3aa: ASSYVSGGQETQY
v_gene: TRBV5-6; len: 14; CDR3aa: ASSLRPEYGNQPQH
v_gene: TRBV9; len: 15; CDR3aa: ASSGSQGALIYNEQF
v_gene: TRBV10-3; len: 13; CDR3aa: AISEATTSTDTQY
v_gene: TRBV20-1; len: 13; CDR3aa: SARPGAGITGELF
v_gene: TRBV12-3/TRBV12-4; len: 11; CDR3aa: ASSSRGAGGYT
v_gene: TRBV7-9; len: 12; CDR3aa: ASSSTGEGNIQY
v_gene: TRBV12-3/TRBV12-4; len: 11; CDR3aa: ASSLRATNEQF
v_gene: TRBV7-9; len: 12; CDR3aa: ASSFGAGANVLT
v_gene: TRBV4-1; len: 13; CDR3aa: ASSQAGPGSYGYT
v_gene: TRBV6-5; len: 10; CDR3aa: ASSSSWAKQF
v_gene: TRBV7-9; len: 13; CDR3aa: ASSPRGDSYNEQF
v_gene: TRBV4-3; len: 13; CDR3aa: ASSQERVPGREQY
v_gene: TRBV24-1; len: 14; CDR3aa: ATSDLSQGFTGELF
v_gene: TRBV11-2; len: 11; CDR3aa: ASRDVGREKLF
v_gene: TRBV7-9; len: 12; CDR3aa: ASSPRLRVDEQF
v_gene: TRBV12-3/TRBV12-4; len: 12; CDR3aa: ASSFPTAPSTIY
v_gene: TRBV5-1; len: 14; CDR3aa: ASSLGTSGNMETQY
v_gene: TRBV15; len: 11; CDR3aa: ATSRVYSYEQY
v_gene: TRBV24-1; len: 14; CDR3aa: ATSDSRGRLGTEAF
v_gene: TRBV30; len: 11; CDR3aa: AWKNSGGTTQY
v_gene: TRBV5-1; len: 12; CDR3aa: ASSPVEGAEPQH
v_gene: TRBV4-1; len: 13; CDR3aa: ASSLLGPSTDTQY
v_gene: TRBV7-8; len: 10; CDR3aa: ASSPSGYEQY
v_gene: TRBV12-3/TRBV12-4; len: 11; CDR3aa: ASSVSTSGYKF
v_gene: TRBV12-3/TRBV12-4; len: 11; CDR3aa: ASTLDSIYGYT
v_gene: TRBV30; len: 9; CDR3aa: AWSLVDIQY
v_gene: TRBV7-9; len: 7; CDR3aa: ASSADLR
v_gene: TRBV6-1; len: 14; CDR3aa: ASSDWIAGATDTQY
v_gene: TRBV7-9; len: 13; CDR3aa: ASSYYETRSGELF
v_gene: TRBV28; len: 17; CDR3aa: ASSLGGTGREGSNQPQH
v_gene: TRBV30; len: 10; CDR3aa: AWTLSTDTQY
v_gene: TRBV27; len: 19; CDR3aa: ASSVEGTSGGYMSSYNEQF
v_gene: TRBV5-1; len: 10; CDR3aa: ASSLDGQMAF